Following are 14 T cell receptor beta chains from one sample sequenced in a study of graft-versus-host responses after intestinal transplantation. Assay used: immunoSEQ multiplex PCR; TCRdb lists only in-frame clones, some missing. Here the sample spans about 7,400 clones, under 40% being singletons. Sequenced material: alloreactive CD4+ T cells from a mixed lymphocyte reaction culture, taken before transplantation. Subset given: CFSE-low proliferating T cells sorted from roughly six-day pre-transplant mixed lymphocyte reaction (GvH or HvG direction). These TCRs come from a human patient who was an organ donor for intestinal transplantation.

In its sample, this clone ranks as medium-sized (0.01 to 0.1%). This chain joins TRBV11-3 and TRBJ2-5, with 9 bases lining up with TRBD2. The CDR3 spans 14 residues. In germline, CDR1 is SGHNT, CDR2 YENEEA. Losses at the gene ends were 5 bases for V and 7 bases for J; bases not matched to a gene: 8. This chain's CDR3 is CASSRQRGDRTQYF. The CDR3 coding sequence is TGTGCCAGCAGCCGTCAGCGGGGGGATCGGACCCAGTACTTC. Variable domain in full (rest from reference TRBV11-3 and TRBJ2-5): EAGVVQSPRYKIIEKKQPVAFWCNPISGHNTLYWYLQNLGQGPELLIRYENEEAVDDSQLPKDRFSAERLKGVDSTLKIQPAELGDSAVYLCASSRQRGDRTQYFGPGTRLLVL.

This clone is medium-sized (0.01 to 0.1%). The chain combines TRBV5-1 with TRBJ1-2; a possible D gene is TRBD1 (5 bases). Between the trimmed V and J ends, which lost 0 bases and 7 bases, there was a span of 10 bases. The CDR3 is made up of 13 amino acids. Germline V lookup: CDR1 SGHRS, CDR2 YFSETQ. CDR3 region: CASSLEGGGGYTF. CDR3 DNA sequence: TGCGCCAGCAGCTTGGAGGGCGGGGGTGGCTACACCTTC.

The gene calls are TRBV28 and TRBJ2-5; D not certain. Trimming took off 1 base at V and 0 bases at J, with 6 bases between the two ends. This CDR3 contains 14 residues. Germline assignment: CDR1 MDHEN and CDR2 SYDVKM. CDR3 protein: CASSLFRYQETQYF. The CDR3 DNA follows: TGTGCCAGCAGTTTATTCCGGTACCAAGAGACCCAGTACTTC.

A few counts support this clone. V and J are TRBV7-9 and TRBJ2-7; tentatively, D is TRBD2 (5 bases). Germline assignment: CDR1 SEHNR and CDR2 FQNEAQ (reference sequence). V was pared by 3 bases and J by 4 bases, with 16 bases between. CDR3 length: 15 residues. The CDR3 DNA reads as TGTGCCAGCAGCTTTGGGAGAGGGATGGGATACGAGCAGTACTTC. Its protein is CASSFGRGMGYEQYF.

Sample share makes this clone medium-sized. The chain joins TRBV28 to TRBJ2-1; 9 nucleotides line up with TRBD2. Germline CDR1 reads MDHEN; CDR2 reads SYDVKM. The CDR3 has 16 residues. The V segment lost 6 bases and the J segment 4 bases; nucleotides outside the gene matches: 10. The CDR3 sequence is CASRLMSGRKYNEQFF. The CDR3 coding sequence is TGTGCCAGCAGACTTATGAGCGGGAGGAAGTACAATGAGCAGTTCTTC.

By share of the sample, this clone is medium-sized. This chain connects TRBV4-1 to TRBJ1-5; TRBD1 might be the D (5 bases). The ends were cut back, 2 bases at V and 7 bases at J, with 18 bases in the middle. This CDR3 comprises 16 residues. Germline assignment: CDR1 MGHRA and CDR2 YSYEKL. CDR3 nucleotides: TGCGCCAGCAGCCAAATGGGAGGAGGGGATGGGCAGCCCCAGCATTTT. Its protein product is CASSQMGGGDGQPQHF.

By frequency in the sample, this clone is medium-sized. The chain employs TRBV5-4 and TRBJ2-1; D possibly corresponds to TRBD2 (6 bases). Trimming took 0 bases from V and 0 from J, leaving 13 bases between them. Germline V gene sequence: CDR1 SGHNT, CDR2 YYREEE (reference sequence). The CDR3 has 17 residues. CDR3 DNA sequence: TGTGCCAGCAGCTTGGGGACGGGAGCAAGCTCCTACAATGAGCAGTTCTTC. Amino acid sequence: CASSLGTGASSYNEQFF.

This clone was recorded a few times. The chain uses TRBV7-9 and TRBJ2-2, with 8 bases fitting TRBD1. The CDR3 loop spans 16 amino acids. Trimming removed 7 bases from V and 2 bases from J; junction bases left unmatched: 9. Germline loops: CDR1 SEHNR, CDR2 FQNEAQ (reference sequence). The CDR3 reads CASTRDRGLNTGELFF. CDR3 nucleotides: TGTGCCAGCACCCGCGACAGGGGACTCAACACCGGGGAGCTGTTTTTT.

This clone is medium-sized (0.01 to 0.1%) by share. V and J are TRBV5-1 and TRBJ2-3; tentative D call: TRBD2 (6 bases). V was trimmed by 3 bases and J by 0 bases, leaving 14 bases between them. From germline, CDR1 is SGHRS and CDR2 YFSETQ. The CDR3 is 16 residues long. This chain's CDR3 is CASSWGGGASTDTQYF. The CDR3 coding sequence is TGCGCCAGCAGCTGGGGAGGAGGGGCTAGCACAGATACGCAGTATTTT. Together with reference TRBV5-1 and TRBJ2-3, the CDR3 gives the full variable domain: KAGVTQTPRYLIKTRGQQVTLSCSPISGHRSVSWYQQTPGQGLQFLFEYFSETQRNKGNFPGRFSGRQFSNSRSEMNVSTLELGDSALYLCASSWGGGASTDTQYFGPGTRLTVL.

By share of the sample, this clone is medium-sized (0.01 to 0.1%). This chain links TRBV7-8 with TRBJ2-7; a possible D gene is TRBD2 (6 bases). The germline CDR1 and CDR2 sequences are SGHVS and FQNEAQ. V shed 5 bases and J shed 12 bases, with 20 bases lying between them. There are 13 residues in the CDR3. The chain's CDR3 is CASSQEGLGGAYF. The CDR3 DNA reads TGTGCCAGCAGCCAGGAGGGGTTGGGGGGAGCGTACTTC. Together with reference TRBV7-8 and TRBJ2-7, the CDR3 gives the full variable domain: GAGVSQSPRYKVAKRGQDVALRCDPISGHVSLFWYQQALGQGPEFLTYFQNEAQLDKSGLPSDRFFAERPEGSVSTLKIQRTQQEDSAVYLCASSQEGLGGAYFGPGTRLTVT.

This clone has just a few counts. The rearrangement uses TRBV4-1 and TRBJ2-7, with 8 bases aligning to TRBD2. Germline-derived CDR1 and CDR2 are MGHRA and YSYEKL. Trimming removed 0 bases from V and 4 bases from J; junction bases left unmatched: 8. The CDR3 runs to 16 residues. The DNA of the CDR3 is TGCGCCAGCAGCCAAGATCTTGCTAGCGGGCGTTACGAGCAGTACTTC. Translating gives CASSQDLASGRYEQYF.

By share, this clone ranks as medium-sized. The chain couples TRBV14 to TRBJ1-1; unclear D gene. V shed 4 bases and J shed 0 bases, with 9 bases lying between them. CDR3 size: 14 residues. Germline loops: CDR1 SGHDN, CDR2 FVKESK. This CDR3 reads CASSLPGLNTEAFF. The CDR3 DNA is TGTGCCAGCAGCCTCCCAGGTCTGAACACTGAAGCTTTCTTT.

This clone was seen a handful of times. V is TRBV2 and J is TRBJ1-5, with a weak D call TRBD1 (6 bases). Germline V CDR1 and CDR2: SNHLY, FYNNEI. Trimming stripped 1 base from V and 4 bases from J, with 11 bases between. The CDR3 contains 15 residues. The CDR3 DNA reads as TGTGCCAGCAGTGAAGGGGGGCGGCGAAATCAGCCCCAGCATTTT. Translated, it gives CASSEGGRRNQPQHF.

Turning to this clone: The germline gene is not matched at one end of the junction; a read error may be the cause. The CDR3 region is CASSPSQGKNTEAFF. In nucleotides, the CDR3 is TGTGCCAGCAGCCCATCACAGGGGAAAAACACTGAAGCTTTCTTT. This chain joins TRBV4-1 and TRBJ1-1; 7 bases map to TRBD1. Germline CDR1 and CDR2: MGHRA and YSYEKL. CDR3 length: 15 residues.